What follows are 22 T cell receptor beta chains derived from one specimen sequenced in a study of blood T cell repertoires in COVID-19. Sequencing used immunoSEQ multiplex PCR; TCRdb keeps in-frame clones, though not all of them. The sample records hundreds of thousands of clones, 90% to 95% being singletons. Sequencing was carried out using peripheral blood. The receptor source for this set is a man aged 60 to 69 with COVID-19, enrolled during active disease.

The gene calls are TRBV30 and TRBJ1-5; D is perhaps TRBD1 (5 bases). CDR3 length: 13 amino acids. CDR1 GTSNPN and CDR2 SVGIG come from the germline V gene (reference sequence). Trimming cost V 5 bases and J 6 bases, with 14 bases left between them. This CDR3 reads CAWRGQESQPQHF. DNA for the CDR3: TGTGCCTGGCGCGGACAAGAAAGTCAGCCCCAGCATTTT. The full variable domain, completed using reference TRBV30 and TRBJ1-5, is SQTIHQWPATLVQPVGSPLSLECTVEGTSNPNLYWYRQAAGRGLQLLFYSVGIGQISSEVPQNLSASRPQDRQFILSSKKLLLSDSGFYLCAWRGQESQPQHFGDGTRLSIL.

The chain couples TRBV28 to TRBJ2-1; the match to TRBD2 covers 14 bases. The CDR3 extends over 21 amino acids. V gave up 5 bases and J gave up 1 base; unmatched junction bases: 16. The germline V gene has CDR1 MDHEN and CDR2 SYDVKM. CDR3 nucleotides: TGTGCCAGCAGTAGGAACATTGTGGGGACTAGCGGGAGAGGGTCCTACAATGAGCAGTTCTTC. Its protein product is CASSRNIVGTSGRGSYNEQFF.

The J gene is TRBJ2-6, the V gene TRBV19, with TRBD1 matching over 7 bases. J was trimmed by 0 bases and V by 8 bases; bases with no gene match: 4. CDR3 size: 15 residues. Germline lookup yields CDR1 LNHDA and CDR2 SQIVND (reference sequence). The CDR3 sequence: CASSTGSSGANVLTF. CDR3 nucleotide sequence: TGTGCCAGTTCGACAGGGAGCTCTGGGGCCAACGTCCTGACTTTC.

This clone has just a few counts. The J gene is TRBJ1-1, the V gene TRBV5-6; D possibly corresponds to TRBD1 (5 bases). The germline V gene has CDR1 SGHDT and CDR2 YYEEEE. V was pared by 1 base and J by 0 bases, with 7 bases between. The CDR3 length is 14 residues. CDR3 nucleotides: TGTGCCAGCAGCTTGTGGGGCCTGAACACTGAAGCTTTCTTT. Its translation is CASSLWGLNTEAFF.

V is TRBV7-9 and J is TRBJ1-2; TRBD1 might be the D (5 bases). Germline V gene lookup returns CDR1 SEHNR and CDR2 FQNEAQ (reference sequence). Between the trimmed V and J ends, which lost 4 bases and 4 bases, there was a span of 13 bases. The CDR3 length is 14 residues. DNA of the CDR3: TGTGCCAGCAGCTCTCCGGGGGGATCCTATGGCTACACCTTC. Amino acids: CASSSPGGSYGYTF.

This chain joins TRBV5-8 and TRBJ1-2; no firm D call. The V end lost 5 bases, the J end lost 9 bases, and 11 bases lay between the germline ends. Per the germline V gene, CDR1 is SGHTS and CDR2 is YDEGEE. CDR3 length equals 11 residues. The CDR3 DNA reads TGTGCCAGCAGACGAGCCTCCCGCTACACCTTC. This sequence encodes CASRRASRYTF.

The chain combines TRBV9 with TRBJ1-3; perhaps TRBD1 as D (6 bases). Between the trimmed V and J ends, which lost 3 bases and 0 bases, there was a span of 13 bases. CDR1 and CDR2 from the germline V gene are SGDLS and YYNGEE. The CDR3 totals 16 residues. Written as DNA, the CDR3 is TGTGCCAGCAGCGCCCCAGGGGACTACTCTGGAAACACCATATATTTT. It codes for CASSAPGDYSGNTIYF.

The rearrangement uses TRBV12-3 or TRBV12-4 and TRBJ2-3; the D is unclear. V lost 3 bases to trimming and J lost 6 bases, with 4 bases between them. The CDR3 contains 11 residues. For the CDR3, the DNA is TGTGCCAGCAGTTTGAGGGATACGCAGTATTTT. Its protein is CASSLRDTQYF.

The CDR3: CASRATGVRGYTF. CDR3 bases: TGTGCCAGCAGGGCGACAGGGGTGCGTGGCTACACCTTC. The V call is TRBV27, the J call TRBJ1-2; 8 positions match TRBD1. The length of the CDR3 is 13 residues. V gave up 6 bases and J gave up 7 bases; unmatched junction bases: 7. The germline gives CDR1 MNHEY, CDR2 SMNVEV (reference sequence).

The chain uses TRBV5-1 and TRBJ2-1; the match to TRBD2 covers 11 bases. CDR3 length: 16 amino acids. Per germline, CDR1 SGHRS and CDR2 YFSETQ. V trimming: 2 bases; J trimming: 4 bases; junction bases outside the gene matches: 5. CDR3 nucleotide sequence: TGCGCCAGCAGCTTAGGGTCTAGCGGGGGGTACAATGAGCAGTTCTTC. Protein sequence: CASSLGSSGGYNEQFF.

The rearrangement joins TRBV2 to TRBJ2-1; D gene uncertain. The CDR3 is made up of 13 amino acids. CDR1 SNHLY and CDR2 FYNNEI come from the germline V gene. V was pared by 6 bases and J by 10 bases, with 16 bases between. CDR3 region: CASSRLGVGEQFF. The CDR3 DNA reads as TGTGCCAGCAGCCGGTTAGGAGTTGGGGAGCAGTTCTTC.

The count of this clone is one. This chain connects TRBV28 to TRBJ1-5; tentative D call: TRBD1 (5 bases). The CDR3 extends over 16 amino acids. V was cut by 4 bases and J by 9 bases, with 22 bases left in between. Germline loops: CDR1 MDHEN, CDR2 SYDVKM. The CDR3 is CASSSTPQGGGRPQHF. DNA of the CDR3: TGTGCCAGCAGTTCGACCCCCCAGGGCGGCGGTCGGCCCCAGCATTTT.

CDR3 sequence reads: CASSLGLQGGDEKLFF. The CDR3 DNA sequence: TGTGCCAGCAGCTTAGGCCTACAGGGAGGGGATGAAAAACTGTTTTTT. This chain uses TRBV7-9 with TRBJ1-4; a possible D gene is TRBD1 (6 bases). The germline gives CDR1 SEHNR, CDR2 FQNEAQ (reference sequence). V gave up 1 base and J gave up 6 bases, with 15 bases separating them. The CDR3 consists of 16 residues. Combining the CDR3 with reference TRBV7-9 and TRBJ1-4 gives the whole variable domain DTGVSQNPRHKITKRGQNVTFRCDPISEHNRLYWYRQTLGQGPEFLTYFQNEAQLEKSRLLSDRFSAERPKGSFSTLEIQRTEQGDSAMYLCASSLGLQGGDEKLFFGSGTQLSVL.

V is TRBV28 and J is TRBJ1-2, with 7 bases matching TRBD1. The CDR3 is 14 amino acids. V gave up 5 bases and J gave up 5 bases; unmatched junction bases: 8. The germline CDR1 and CDR2 sequences are MDHEN and SYDVKM. The CDR3 coding sequence is TGTGCCAGCAGTCCCCTGGAGGGGGCTTATGGCTACACCTTC. Protein: CASSPLEGAYGYTF.

The chain combines TRBV21-1 with TRBJ2-7; the tabulated D call, TRBD1, remains unverified against the DNA. TRBV21-1 is described as a pseudogene. The CDR3 runs 15 residues. In nucleotides, the CDR3 is TGTGCCAGCAGCAAGATGGGAGGACAGGGCCACGAGCAGTACTTC. This translates into CASSKMGGQGHEQYF.

This chain uses TRBV19 with TRBJ1-4; D is unclear. V was pared by 7 bases and J by 4 bases, with 16 bases between. Per the germline V gene, CDR1 is LNHDA and CDR2 is SQIVND (reference sequence). This CDR3 is built from 15 residues. The CDR3 DNA reads as TGTGCCAGTAACCCCCTGGCGGGCGGTAATGAAAAACTGTTTTTT. Translating gives CASNPLAGGNEKLFF.

V usage is TRBV29-1 and J usage is TRBJ2-3, with TRBD2 as a possible D gene (5 bases). The CDR3 runs to 12 residues. Germline CDR1 and CDR2: SQVTM and ANQGSEA. The CDR3, as DNA: TGCACCGACACGGGGAGCGGAGATACGCAGTATTTT. This gives the protein CTDTGSGDTQYF.

This rearrangement joins TRBV3-1 (or the pseudogene TRBV3-2) to TRBJ2-1; 12 positions match TRBD2. The CDR3 is made up of 17 amino acids. The germline V gene encodes CDR1 LGHDT and CDR2 YNNKEL (reference sequence). Trimming took 0 bases from V and 10 from J; bases not matched to a gene: 10. CDR3 DNA: TGTGCCAGCAGCCAAGAATCCGGACTAGCGGGGTATCGAGAGCAGTTCTTC. Translated: CASSQESGLAGYREQFF.

J is TRBJ2-1 and V is TRBV11-2; perhaps TRBD2 as D (7 bases). CDR3 length: 16 residues. With 5 bases removed from V and 6 bases from J, the gap between germline ends came to 20 bases. Germline CDR1 SGHAT, CDR2 FQNNGV. CDR3 DNA sequence: TGTGCCAGCAGCCGAAGGGGGGAACTAGCGTCCAATGAGCAGTTCTTC. It yields the protein CASSRRGELASNEQFF.

The V call is TRBV29-1, the J call TRBJ1-2; no definite D call. This CDR3 is 11 amino acids long. In germline, CDR1 is SQVTM, CDR2 ANQGSEA. The V end lost 4 bases, the J end lost 6 bases, and 9 bases lay between the germline ends. CDR3 protein: CSVVSRNGYTF. The CDR3 coding sequence is TGCAGCGTTGTCAGTCGAAATGGCTACACCTTC.

This clone appeared once. This sequence joins TRBV3-1 (or the pseudogene TRBV3-2) and TRBJ2-6; weak D call: TRBD2 (6 bases). Germline V gene data show CDR1 as LGHDT and CDR2 as YNNKEL (reference sequence). V shed 4 bases and J shed 0 bases, with 10 bases lying between them. The CDR3 is 16 residues long. The CDR3 region is CASSRWTTSGANVLTF. Written as DNA, the CDR3 is TGTGCCAGCAGCCGTTGGACTACCTCTGGGGCCAACGTCCTGACTTTC.

The chain has TRBV11-2 and TRBJ2-7; the D gene is possibly TRBD2 (7 bases). V gave up 1 base and J gave up 3 bases, with 16 bases separating them. This CDR3 has 16 residues. Germline V gene data show CDR1 as SGHAT and CDR2 as FQNNGV. CDR3 sequence (DNA): TGTGCCAGCAGCTTAGTCGGGGGGCGCATGGGCTACGAGCAGTACTTC. It translates to CASSLVGGRMGYEQYF.